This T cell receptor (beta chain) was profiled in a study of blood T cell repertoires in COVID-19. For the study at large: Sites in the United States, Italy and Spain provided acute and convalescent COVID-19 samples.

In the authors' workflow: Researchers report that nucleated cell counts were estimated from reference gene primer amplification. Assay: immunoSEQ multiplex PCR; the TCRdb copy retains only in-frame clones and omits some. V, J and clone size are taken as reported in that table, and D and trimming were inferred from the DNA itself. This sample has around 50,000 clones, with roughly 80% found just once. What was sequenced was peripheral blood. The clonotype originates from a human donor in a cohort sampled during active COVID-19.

The CDR3 sequence is CASSPGGVRQYF. Here the CDR3 DNA reads TGCGCCAGCAGCCCCGGCGGGGTTCGACAGTATTTT. The V call is TRBV5-1, the J call TRBJ2-3, with D possibly being TRBD2 (6 bases). The V end lost 4 bases, the J end lost 12 bases, and 15 bases lay between the germline ends. Germline V CDR1 and CDR2: SGHRS, YFSETQ. This CDR3 spans 12 amino acids.